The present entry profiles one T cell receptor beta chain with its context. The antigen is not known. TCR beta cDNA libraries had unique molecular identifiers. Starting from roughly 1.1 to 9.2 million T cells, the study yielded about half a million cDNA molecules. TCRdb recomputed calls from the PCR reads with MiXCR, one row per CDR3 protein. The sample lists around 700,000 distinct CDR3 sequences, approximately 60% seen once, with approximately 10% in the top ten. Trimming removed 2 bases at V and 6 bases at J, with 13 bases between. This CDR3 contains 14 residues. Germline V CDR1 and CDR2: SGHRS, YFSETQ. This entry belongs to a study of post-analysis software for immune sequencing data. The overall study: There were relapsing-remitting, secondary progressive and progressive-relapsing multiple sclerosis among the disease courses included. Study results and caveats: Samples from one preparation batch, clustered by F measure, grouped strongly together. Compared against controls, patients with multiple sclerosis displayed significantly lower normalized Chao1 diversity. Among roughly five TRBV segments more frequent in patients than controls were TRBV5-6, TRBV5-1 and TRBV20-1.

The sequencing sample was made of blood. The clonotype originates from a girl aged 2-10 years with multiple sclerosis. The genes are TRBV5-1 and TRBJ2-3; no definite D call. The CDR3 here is CASSFWTPRDTQYF. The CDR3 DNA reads TGCGCCAGCAGCTTTTGGACCCCCCGGGATACGCAGTATTTT.